This TCR beta chain was profiled in a study of blood T cell repertoires in COVID-19 (dated by TCRdb to about 2020). Regarding the complete study: Collaborator samples came from the United States, Italy and Spain and covered acute and convalescent phases of COVID-19. The material from the prospective study consisted of cDNA or gDNA derived from T cells, B-cell-depleted T cells, or PBMCs. Deeply sampled blood TCRbeta repertoires from subjects exposed to, actively infected with, or recovered from COVID-19 were included in the dataset. The repertoires were made available in a free public database intended to serve as a resource for research on the immune response to SARS-CoV-2. The samples were drawn from two sources: the first 160 participants of the ongoing ImmuneRACE study, and 1,254 subjects contributed by 6 global collaborators. A de-identified subject ID, COVID-19 status, age in years and sex were almost always included in the sample metadata. HLA class I and class II types, where available, came from metadata supplied by the sample provider rather than from assay-based typing. Broader findings and caveats from the paper: Clinical and demographic metadata were provided uncurated, with the amount varying by source and participant.

Concerning this clone itself: There is no known antigen for this receptor. No base quality values were provided; no much bigger clone lies one nucleotide off.

The collaborating institutions used their own protocols to collect whole blood in K2EDTA tubes. For TCRbeta analysis, collaborator samples were shipped as frozen whole blood, as isolated PBMCs, or as DNA extracted from either sample type. The immunoSEQ Assay, a bias-controlled multiplex PCR, was used to amplify TCRbeta CDR3 regions from genomic DNA. The source study handled its data this way. Within the assay, amplification of reference gene primers was used to estimate how many nucleated cells each sample contained. To quantify the absolute abundance of each unique TCRbeta CDR3 rearrangement, sequence reads were collapsed and filtered. For each sample, productive Simpson clonality was calculated as the square root of Simpson's diversity index across productive rearrangements. What TCRdb holds here is the immuneACCESS table cut down to in-frame rearrangements. Part of the clones is not present; checked against another copy, under half of the missing clones reflect an unresolved V gene, and the others are unexplained. The V and J calls and clone size were taken over from that table, and D and trimming were inferred from the DNA. The sample table contains about 74,000 clones; only one count was recorded for almost 90% of them. Roughly 1.9% of the sample rests with the top ten.

CDR1 and CDR2 are drawn from the germline V gene: LGHNA, YSLEER. Germline trimming: 0 bases from V, 9 bases from J; junction bases outside gene matches: 14. The CDR3 covers 17 residues, taking in both the cysteine and the phenylalanine. Only the CDR3 region is kept as DNA, spanning 51 bases read in frame from base 1. The sequence was obtained from a woman older than 75 with active or convalescent COVID-19. The sequence links TRBV4-3 to TRBJ2-1; a stretch of 7 junction bases matches TRBD2. The source material was peripheral blood. For the CDR3, the sequence is CASSQDNGGSVAAEQFF. Read as DNA, the sequence is TGCGCCAGCAGCCAAGACAATGGCGGGAGTGTTGCGGCTGAGCAGTTCTTC.